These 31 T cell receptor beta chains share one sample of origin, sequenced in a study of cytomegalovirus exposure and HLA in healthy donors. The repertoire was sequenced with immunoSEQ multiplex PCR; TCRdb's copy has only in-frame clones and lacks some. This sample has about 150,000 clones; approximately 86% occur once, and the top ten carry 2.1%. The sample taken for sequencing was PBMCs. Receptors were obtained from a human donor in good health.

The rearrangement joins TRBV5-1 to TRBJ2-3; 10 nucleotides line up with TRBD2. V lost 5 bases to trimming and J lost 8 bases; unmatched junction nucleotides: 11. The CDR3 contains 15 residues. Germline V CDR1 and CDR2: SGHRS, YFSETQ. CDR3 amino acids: CASSRELAGSATQYF. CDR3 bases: TGCGCCAGCAGTCGGGAACTAGCGGGATCGGCTACGCAGTATTTT.

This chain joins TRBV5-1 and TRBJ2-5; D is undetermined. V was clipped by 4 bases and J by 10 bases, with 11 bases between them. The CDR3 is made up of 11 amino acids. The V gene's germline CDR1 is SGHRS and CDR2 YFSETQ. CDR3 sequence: CASSIRSVQYF. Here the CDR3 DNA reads TGCGCCAGCAGCATCCGGTCGGTCCAGTACTTC. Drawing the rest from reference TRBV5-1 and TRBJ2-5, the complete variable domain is KAGVTQTPRYLIKTRGQQVTLSCSPISGHRSVSWYQQTPGQGLQFLFEYFSETQRNKGNFPGRFSGRQFSNSRSEMNVSTLELGDSALYLCASSIRSVQYFGPGTRLLVL.

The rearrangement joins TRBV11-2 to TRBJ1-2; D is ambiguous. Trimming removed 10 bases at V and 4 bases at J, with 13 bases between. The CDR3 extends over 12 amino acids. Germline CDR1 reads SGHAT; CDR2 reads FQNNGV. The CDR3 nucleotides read TGTGCCACTTCGTTCCGAGGCTATGGCTACACCTTC. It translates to CATSFRGYGYTF.

As DNA, the CDR3 is TGTGCCAGCAGCGGGGGGACAGGGGACTCTGAAGCTTTCTTT. Translating gives CASSGGTGDSEAFF. This chain joins TRBV9 and TRBJ1-1, with 10 bases fitting TRBD1. The germline V gene encodes CDR1 SGDLS and CDR2 YYNGEE. This CDR3 spans 14 amino acids. J lost 6 bases, V lost 3 bases, and 5 bases had no gene match. Together with reference TRBV9 and TRBJ1-1, the CDR3 gives the full variable domain: DSGVTQTPKHLITATGQRVTLRCSPRSGDLSVYWYQQSLDQGLQFLIQYYNGEERAKGNILERFSAQQFPDLHSELNLSSLELGDSALYFCASSGGTGDSEAFFGQGTRLTVV.

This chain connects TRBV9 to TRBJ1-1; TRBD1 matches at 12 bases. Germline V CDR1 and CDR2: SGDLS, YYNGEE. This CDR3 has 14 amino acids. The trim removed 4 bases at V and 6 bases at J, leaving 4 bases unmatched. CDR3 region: CASSSGTGGPEAFF. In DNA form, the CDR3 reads TGTGCCAGCAGCTCAGGGACAGGGGGCCCTGAAGCTTTCTTT.

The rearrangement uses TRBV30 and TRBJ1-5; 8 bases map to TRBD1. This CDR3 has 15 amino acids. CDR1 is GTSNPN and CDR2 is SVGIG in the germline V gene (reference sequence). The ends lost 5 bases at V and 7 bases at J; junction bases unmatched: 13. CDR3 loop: CAWDNTGGSNQPQHF. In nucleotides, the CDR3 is TGTGCCTGGGATAATACAGGGGGGTCAAACCAGCCCCAGCATTTT.

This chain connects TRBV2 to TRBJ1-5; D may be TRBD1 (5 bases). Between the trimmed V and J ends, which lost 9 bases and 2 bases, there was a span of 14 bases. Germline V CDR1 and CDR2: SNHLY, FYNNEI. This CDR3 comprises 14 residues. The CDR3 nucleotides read TGTGCCAGTCATAGGGGTTTCGGCAATCAGCCCCAGCATTTT. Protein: CASHRGFGNQPQHF.

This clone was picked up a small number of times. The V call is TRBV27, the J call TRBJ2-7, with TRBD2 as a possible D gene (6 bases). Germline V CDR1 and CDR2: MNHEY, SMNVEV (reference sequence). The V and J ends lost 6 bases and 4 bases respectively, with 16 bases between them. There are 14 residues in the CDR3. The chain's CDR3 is CASRKTSGTYEQYF. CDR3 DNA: TGTGCCAGCAGGAAGACGTCCGGGACTTACGAGCAGTACTTC.

The CDR3 is CASSLGRRYYEQYF. CDR3 in DNA: TGTGCCAGCAGCTTAGGGCGGCGCTATTACGAGCAGTACTTC. This chain joins TRBV7-2 and TRBJ2-7; the D is unclear. Deletions cut 1 base from V and 4 bases from J, with 11 bases between. From germline, CDR1 is SGHTA and CDR2 FQGNSA. This CDR3 has 14 residues.

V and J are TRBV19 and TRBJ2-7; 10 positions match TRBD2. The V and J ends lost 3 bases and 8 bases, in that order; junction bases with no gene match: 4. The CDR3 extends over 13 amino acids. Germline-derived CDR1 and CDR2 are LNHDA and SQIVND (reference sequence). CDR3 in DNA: TGTGCCAGTAGTATTGAGCGGGAGGGGCAGCAGTACTTC. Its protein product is CASSIEREGQQYF. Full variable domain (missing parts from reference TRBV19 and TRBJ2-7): DGGITQSPKYLFRKEGQNVTLSCEQNLNHDAMYWYRQDPGQGLRLIYYSQIVNDFQKGDIAEGYSVSREKKESFPLTVTSAQKNPTAFYLCASSIEREGQQYFGPGTRLTVT.

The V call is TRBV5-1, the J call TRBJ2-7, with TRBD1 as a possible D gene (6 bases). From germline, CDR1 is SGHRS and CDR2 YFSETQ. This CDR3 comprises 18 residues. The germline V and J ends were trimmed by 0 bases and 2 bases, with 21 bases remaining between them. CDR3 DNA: TGCGCCAGCAGCTTGGATTCTCCGGGACACCTTTTCACCTACGAGCAGTACTTC. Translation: CASSLDSPGHLFTYEQYF.

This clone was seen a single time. The CDR3, as DNA: TGTGCCAGCAGTTTCCGGGACAGCTCCTACGAGCAGTACTTC. Its translation: CASSFRDSSYEQYF. The chain carries TRBV27 and TRBJ2-7; TRBD1 aligns across 7 bases. The CDR3 sequence is 14 residues long. The V gene's germline CDR1 is MNHEY and CDR2 SMNVEV (reference sequence). V trimming: 3 bases; J trimming: 0 bases; junction bases outside the gene matches: 2.

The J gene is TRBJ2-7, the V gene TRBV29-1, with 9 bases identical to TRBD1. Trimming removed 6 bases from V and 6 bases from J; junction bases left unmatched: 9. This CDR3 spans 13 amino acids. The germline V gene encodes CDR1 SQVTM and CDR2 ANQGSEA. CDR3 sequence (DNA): TGCAGCGTCGGGACAGGGTTCGAGAGCGAGCAGTACTTC. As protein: CSVGTGFESEQYF.

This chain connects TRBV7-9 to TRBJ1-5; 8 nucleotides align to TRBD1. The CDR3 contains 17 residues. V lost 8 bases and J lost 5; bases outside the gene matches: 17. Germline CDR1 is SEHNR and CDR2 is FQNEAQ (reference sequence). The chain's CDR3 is CASEPPLGGRGHQPQHF. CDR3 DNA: TGTGCCAGCGAACCCCCTTTGGGAGGCAGGGGGCATCAGCCCCAGCATTTT.

CDR3 in amino acids: CASSLSPNLAGSTDTQYF. The CDR3 coding sequence is TGTGCCAGCAGTTTATCCCCGAACCTAGCGGGAAGCACAGATACGCAGTATTTT. The J gene is TRBJ2-3, the V gene TRBV27; 9 bases are a match to TRBD2. V lost 0 bases to trimming and J lost 0 bases; unmatched junction nucleotides: 7. This CDR3 spans 18 amino acids. Germline V CDR1 and CDR2: MNHEY, SMNVEV (reference sequence).

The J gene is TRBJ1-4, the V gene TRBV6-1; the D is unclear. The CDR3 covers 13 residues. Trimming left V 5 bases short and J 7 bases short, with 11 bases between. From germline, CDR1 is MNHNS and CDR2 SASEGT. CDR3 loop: CASSSLRGEKLFF. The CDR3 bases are TGTGCCAGCAGTTCCCTCCGCGGTGAAAAACTGTTTTTT.

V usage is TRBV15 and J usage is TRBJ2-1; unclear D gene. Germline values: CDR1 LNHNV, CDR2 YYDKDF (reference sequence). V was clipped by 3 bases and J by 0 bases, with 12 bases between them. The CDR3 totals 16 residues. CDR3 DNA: TGTGCCACCAGCAGGTTGACTGCCAACTCCTACAATGAGCAGTTCTTC. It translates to CATSRLTANSYNEQFF.

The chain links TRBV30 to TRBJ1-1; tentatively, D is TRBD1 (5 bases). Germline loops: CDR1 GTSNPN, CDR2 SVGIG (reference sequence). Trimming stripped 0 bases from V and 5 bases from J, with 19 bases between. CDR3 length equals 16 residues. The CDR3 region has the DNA TGTGCCTGGAGTGTATTAGGAGGGGCGCGGGCGACTGAAGCTTTCTTT. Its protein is CAWSVLGGARATEAFF.

CDR3 in amino acids: CASSLGLADYEQYF. The CDR3 DNA reads as TGTGCCAGCAGCTTAGGACTAGCGGACTACGAGCAGTACTTC. V usage is TRBV13 and J usage is TRBJ2-7, with 8 bases matching TRBD2. The CDR3 is 14 amino acids. Germline CDR1 PRHDT, CDR2 FYEKMQ (reference sequence). After removal of 0 bases from V and 3 bases from J, the junction contained 1 base not matched to a gene.

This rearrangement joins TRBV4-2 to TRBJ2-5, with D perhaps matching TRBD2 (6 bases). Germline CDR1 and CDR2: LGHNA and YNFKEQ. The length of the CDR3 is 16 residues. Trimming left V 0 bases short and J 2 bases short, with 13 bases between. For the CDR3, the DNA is TGTGCCAGCAGCCAAGATGGGGAGGCAGATCAAGAGACCCAGTACTTC. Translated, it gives CASSQDGEADQETQYF.

CDR3 coding DNA: TGTGCCAGCAGGGGTCCCTACAGGGGAAAACTGTTTTTT. This sequence encodes CASRGPYRGKLFF. The chain carries TRBV2 and TRBJ1-4; TRBD1 matches at 7 bases. The germline gives CDR1 SNHLY, CDR2 FYNNEI. The CDR3 consists of 13 residues. The ends lost 6 bases at V and 10 bases at J; junction bases unmatched: 8.

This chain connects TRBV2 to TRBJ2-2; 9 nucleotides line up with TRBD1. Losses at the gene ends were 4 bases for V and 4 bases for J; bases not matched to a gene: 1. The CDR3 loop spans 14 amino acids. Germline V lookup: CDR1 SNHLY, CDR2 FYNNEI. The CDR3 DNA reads TGTGCCAGCAGTGGGGACAGGGTCACCGGGGAGCTGTTTTTT. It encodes CASSGDRVTGELFF.

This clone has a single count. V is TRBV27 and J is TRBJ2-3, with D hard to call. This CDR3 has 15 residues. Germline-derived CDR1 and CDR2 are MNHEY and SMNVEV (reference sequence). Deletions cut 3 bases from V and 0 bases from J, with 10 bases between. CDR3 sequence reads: CASSFGRPSTDTQYF. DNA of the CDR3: TGTGCCAGCAGTTTTGGGCGTCCAAGCACAGATACGCAGTATTTT.

The CDR3 loop is CASSLDSSYNSPLHF. DNA for the CDR3: TGCGCCAGCAGCTTGGACAGCTCCTATAATTCACCCCTCCACTTT. The rearrangement joins TRBV5-1 to TRBJ1-6, with D uncertain. The V end was cut by 0 bases, the J end by 0 bases, with 4 bases between. CDR3 length: 15 residues. Germline values: CDR1 SGHRS, CDR2 YFSETQ.

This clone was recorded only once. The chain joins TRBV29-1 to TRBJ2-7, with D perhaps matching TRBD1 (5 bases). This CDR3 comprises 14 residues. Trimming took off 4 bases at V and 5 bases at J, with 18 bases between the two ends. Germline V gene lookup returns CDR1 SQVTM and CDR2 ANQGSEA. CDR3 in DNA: TGCAGCGTTGGACGAAGGGGCTCAGGGCACGAGCAGTACTTC. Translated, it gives CSVGRRGSGHEQYF.

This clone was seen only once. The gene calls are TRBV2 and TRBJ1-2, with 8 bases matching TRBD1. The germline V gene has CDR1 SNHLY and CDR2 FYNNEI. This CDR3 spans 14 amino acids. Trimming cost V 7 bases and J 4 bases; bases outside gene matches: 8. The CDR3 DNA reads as TGTGCCAGCAATCGACAGGGGCAAAGCTATGGCTACACCTTC. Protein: CASNRQGQSYGYTF.

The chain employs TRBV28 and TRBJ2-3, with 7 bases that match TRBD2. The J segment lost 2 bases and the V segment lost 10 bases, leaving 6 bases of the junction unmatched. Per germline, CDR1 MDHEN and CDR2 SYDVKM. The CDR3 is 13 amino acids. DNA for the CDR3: TGTGCCACCCCCGGGGGGACCACAGATACGCAGTATTTT. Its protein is CATPGGTTDTQYF.

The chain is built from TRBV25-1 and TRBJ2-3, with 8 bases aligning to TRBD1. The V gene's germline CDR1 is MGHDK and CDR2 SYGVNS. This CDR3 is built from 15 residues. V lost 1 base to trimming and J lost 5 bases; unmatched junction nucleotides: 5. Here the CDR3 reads CASSEFRDRRDTQYF. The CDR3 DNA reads TGTGCCAGCAGTGAATTCCGGGACAGGAGAGATACGCAGTATTTT.

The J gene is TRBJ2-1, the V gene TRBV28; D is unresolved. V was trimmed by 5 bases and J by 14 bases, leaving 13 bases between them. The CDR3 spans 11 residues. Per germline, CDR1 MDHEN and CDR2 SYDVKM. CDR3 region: CASSTSAEEFF. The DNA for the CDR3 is TGTGCCAGCAGTACCTCCGCAGAGGAGTTCTTC.

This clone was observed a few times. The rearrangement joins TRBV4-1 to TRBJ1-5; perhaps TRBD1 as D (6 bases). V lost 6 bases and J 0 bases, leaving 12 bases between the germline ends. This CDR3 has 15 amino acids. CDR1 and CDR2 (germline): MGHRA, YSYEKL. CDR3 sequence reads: CASSPQGNSNQPQHF. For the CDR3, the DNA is TGCGCCAGCAGTCCGCAGGGGAATAGCAATCAGCCCCAGCATTTT.

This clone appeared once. The CDR3 sequence is CASSLTTDTQYF. The DNA of the CDR3 is TGCGCCAGCAGCTTGACAACAGATACGCAGTATTTT. This rearrangement joins TRBV5-1 to TRBJ2-3, with D unresolved. The germline V gene encodes CDR1 SGHRS and CDR2 YFSETQ. V lost 1 base, J lost 3 bases, and 3 bases lay in between. The CDR3 runs 12 residues.